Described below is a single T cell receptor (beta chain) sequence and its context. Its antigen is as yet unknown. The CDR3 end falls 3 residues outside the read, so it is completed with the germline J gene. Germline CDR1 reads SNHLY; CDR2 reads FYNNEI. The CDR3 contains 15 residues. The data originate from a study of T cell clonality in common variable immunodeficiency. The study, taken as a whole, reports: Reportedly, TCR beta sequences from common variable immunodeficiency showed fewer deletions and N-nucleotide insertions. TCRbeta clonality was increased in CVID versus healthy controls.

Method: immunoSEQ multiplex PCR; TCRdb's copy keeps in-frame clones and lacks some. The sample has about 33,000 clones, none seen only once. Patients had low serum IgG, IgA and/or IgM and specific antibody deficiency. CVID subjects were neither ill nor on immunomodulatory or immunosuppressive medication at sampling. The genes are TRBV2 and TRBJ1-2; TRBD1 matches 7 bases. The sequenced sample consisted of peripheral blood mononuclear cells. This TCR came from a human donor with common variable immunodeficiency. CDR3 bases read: TGTGCCAGCAGGGTTGGGACAGTCACGGCGGGGGGC. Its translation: CASRVGTVTAGG. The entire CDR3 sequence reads CASRVGTVTAGGYTF.